Following are 20 T cell receptor beta chains from one sample sequenced in a study of shared clonotypes between healthy human individuals (dated by TCRdb to about 2020). Libraries were constructed by the immunoSEQ multiplex PCR assay. TCRdb took over this immuneACCESS table, retaining in-frame rearrangements with V and J assigned. Such tables are incomplete; in checked studies, under half of the missing clones stem from an unresolved V gene, and the remainder is unexplained. The sample table lists 800,000 to 950,000 clones, roughly 96% of them with a count of one. The ten largest clones add up to about 0.21% of the sample. CD8 naive samples were obtained by positive selection for CCR7 among CD45RO-negative cells, yielding a CD45RA+CCR7+ population from which TemRA cells were excluded. Input material: naive CD8+ T cells sorted from blood. In the paper's terms, the cell subset or site label means: CD45RA+CCR7+. These receptors all stem from a man aged 25 to 45 in good health.

The chain links TRBV27 to TRBJ2-1; 11 nucleotides line up with TRBD2. V dropped 6 bases and J dropped 6; count of bases not matched to a gene: 7. This CDR3 is built from 15 residues. Germline loops: CDR1 MNHEY, CDR2 SMNVEV (reference sequence). The CDR3 spells CASSPLAGGTNEQFF. CDR3 in DNA: TGTGCCAGCAGCCCCCTAGCGGGAGGTACCAATGAGCAGTTCTTC.

This chain uses TRBV29-1 with TRBJ2-6; D not certain. CDR1 SQVTM and CDR2 ANQGSEA come from the germline V gene. V lost 1 base and J 2 bases, leaving 6 bases between the germline ends. CDR3 length: 14 residues. CDR3 amino acids: CSVEVDAGANVLTF. As DNA, the CDR3 is TGCAGCGTTGAAGTTGACGCTGGGGCCAACGTCCTGACTTTC.

Here the CDR3 reads CASSPRPRALQMGYVEQYF. CDR3 DNA sequence: TGTGCCAGCAGCCCCAGGCCAAGAGCGCTCCAGATGGGGTACGTGGAGCAGTACTTC. V is TRBV7-2 and J is TRBJ2-7; no reliable D call. V lost 5 bases to trimming and J lost 7 bases, with 33 bases between them. The CDR3 is 19 residues long. Germline V CDR1 and CDR2: SGHTA, FQGNSA.

J is TRBJ1-2 and V is TRBV4-3; TRBD1 matches at 9 bases. Unmatched junction bases numbered 5, after V lost 1 base and J lost 2 bases. Per the germline V gene, CDR1 is LGHNA and CDR2 is YSLEER. This CDR3 contains 16 residues. The CDR3: CASSQAGGQGNYGYTF. For the CDR3, the DNA is TGCGCCAGCAGCCAAGCCGGCGGACAGGGGAACTATGGCTACACCTTC.

The V call is TRBV7-9, the J call TRBJ1-5; unclear D gene. The V gene's germline CDR1 is SEHNR and CDR2 FQNEAQ (reference sequence). V was pared by 1 base and J by 5 bases, with 15 bases between. The CDR3 is 16 amino acids. CDR3 loop: CASSLEGTGNYQPQHF. CDR3 nucleotide sequence: TGTGCCAGCAGCTTAGAGGGTACCGGGAACTATCAGCCCCAGCATTTT.

The genes are TRBV7-7 and TRBJ2-6; no firm D call. Germline CDR1 reads SSHAT; CDR2 reads FNYEAQ (reference sequence). V gave up 7 bases and J gave up 5 bases, with 12 bases separating them. CDR3 size: 14 residues. CDR3 sequence: CASMPQSRANVLTF. The CDR3 nucleotides are TGTGCCAGCATGCCACAAAGTCGGGCCAACGTCCTGACTTTC.

The chain is built from TRBV6-5 and TRBJ1-2; a weak D match, TRBD1 (5 bases). Trimming took 5 bases from V and 8 from J, leaving 15 bases between them. The CDR3 has 13 amino acids. CDR1 and CDR2 from the germline V gene are MNHEY and SVGAGI. The CDR3 here is CASSPLREAGYTF. As DNA, the CDR3 is TGTGCCAGCAGTCCCCTCAGGGAGGCAGGCTACACCTTC.

Written as DNA, the CDR3 is TGTGCCAGCAGCCCCCCAGGGGCAAAGTGGGTCACTGAAGCTTTCTTT. Translation gives CASSPPGAKWVTEAFF. The J gene is TRBJ1-1, the V gene TRBV7-9; D is perhaps TRBD1 (6 bases). Trimming cost V 5 bases and J 4 bases, with 20 bases left between them. This CDR3 is 16 amino acids long. Germline V lookup: CDR1 SEHNR, CDR2 FQNEAQ (reference sequence).

The rearrangement joins TRBV15 to TRBJ2-1; 10 bases are shared with TRBD2. This CDR3 has 16 amino acids. The ends lost 1 base at V and 5 bases at J; junction bases unmatched: 5. Germline loops: CDR1 LNHNV, CDR2 YYDKDF (reference sequence). CDR3 bases: TGTGCCACCAGCAGAGCCGGGACTAGCGAGAACAATGAGCAGTTCTTC. Encoded protein: CATSRAGTSENNEQFF.

The gene calls are TRBV27 and TRBJ2-3; D not certain. CDR3 size: 14 residues. The V end lost 6 bases, the J end lost 3 bases, and 13 bases lay between the germline ends. CDR1 and CDR2 (germline): MNHEY, SMNVEV (reference sequence). CDR3 protein: CASRSLGGTDTQYF. DNA for the CDR3: TGTGCCAGCAGGTCCCTCGGTGGGACAGATACGCAGTATTTT.

CDR3 region: CASSPRRGQGLEGYTF. CDR3 in DNA: TGTGCCAGCAGCCCGCGGAGAGGACAGGGATTAGAAGGCTACACCTTC. The chain couples TRBV11-2 to TRBJ1-2, with 8 bases fitting TRBD1. The germline V gene has CDR1 SGHAT and CDR2 FQNNGV. With V trimmed by 5 bases and J by 8 bases, 16 bases remained unmatched. This CDR3 has 16 amino acids.

The chain recombines TRBV9 with TRBJ2-3; tentative D call: TRBD1 (6 bases). The V end lost 4 bases, the J end lost 4 bases, and 16 bases lay between the germline ends. The CDR3 is made up of 15 amino acids. Germline CDR1 and CDR2: SGDLS and YYNGEE. The chain's CDR3 is CASSPATGPADTQYF. The CDR3 coding sequence is TGTGCCAGCAGCCCCGCGACAGGACCCGCAGATACGCAGTATTTT.

Comments on this clone: This sample also contains other DNA sequences that code for the same CDR3. The gene calls are TRBV27 and TRBJ2-1; possible D gene TRBD2, 6 bases. The CDR3 is 14 amino acids. The V end was cut by 2 bases, the J end by 3 bases, with 8 bases between. Per germline, CDR1 MNHEY and CDR2 SMNVEV (reference sequence). CDR3 sequence (DNA): TGTGCCAGCAGTTTAAGCGGGCTCTACAATGAGCAGTTCTTC. Protein sequence: CASSLSGLYNEQFF.

The chain employs TRBV27 and TRBJ2-1, with D tentatively TRBD2 (5 bases). The CDR3 sequence is 12 residues long. Germline V gene lookup returns CDR1 MNHEY and CDR2 SMNVEV (reference sequence). The V gene lost 5 bases and the J gene lost 7 bases, with 9 bases spanning the gap. The CDR3 loop is CASSRTENEQFF. As DNA, the CDR3 is TGTGCCAGCAGTAGGACTGAAAATGAGCAGTTCTTC.

The chain joins TRBV29-1 to TRBJ2-3; D unclear. The CDR3 extends over 10 amino acids. V lost 5 bases, J lost 5 bases, and 5 bases lay in between. Germline CDR1 SQVTM, CDR2 ANQGSEA. Here the CDR3 reads CSVIIDTQYF. CDR3 sequence (DNA): TGCAGCGTTATTATAGATACGCAGTATTTT.

This chain connects TRBV30 to TRBJ1-5; D possibly corresponds to TRBD1 (6 bases). Trimming removed 1 base from V and 5 bases from J, with 12 bases in between. In germline, CDR1 is GTSNPN, CDR2 SVGIG (reference sequence). The CDR3 is made up of 14 amino acids. CDR3 residues: CAWSGVGAYQPQHF. The CDR3 nucleotides read TGTGCCTGGAGTGGTGTGGGGGCCTATCAGCCCCAGCATTTT.

The rearrangement joins TRBV6-6 to TRBJ2-1, with D perhaps TRBD1 or TRBD2 (5 bases each). Germline CDR1 and CDR2: MNHNY and SVGAGI (reference sequence). The V gene lost 3 bases and the J gene lost 6 bases, with 12 bases spanning the gap. This CDR3 has 14 residues. CDR3 amino acids: CASSYRGRFNEQFF. The CDR3, as DNA: TGTGCCAGCAGTTATAGGGGACGCTTCAATGAGCAGTTCTTC.

The V and J genes are TRBV29-1 and TRBJ2-5, with a possible D match to TRBD2 (6 bases). The CDR3 sequence is 15 residues long. CDR1 SQVTM and CDR2 ANQGSEA come from the germline V gene. Trimming removed 6 bases at V and 0 bases at J, with 17 bases between. In DNA form, the CDR3 reads TGCAGCGTCCTGGGAGCGGGTCTAGACCAAGAGACCCAGTACTTC. Protein sequence: CSVLGAGLDQETQYF. The whole variable domain, remainder taken from reference TRBV29-1 and TRBJ2-5, is SAVISQKPSRDICQRGTSLTIQCQVDSQVTMMFWYRQQPGQSLTLIATANQGSEATYESGFVIDKFPISRPNLTFSTLTVSNMSPEDSSIYLCSVLGAGLDQETQYFGPGTRLLVL.

The chain links TRBV27 to TRBJ2-7; TRBD1 agrees at 10 bases. The V segment lost 8 bases and the J segment 2 bases; nucleotides outside the gene matches: 21. The CDR3 extends over 19 amino acids. The germline V gene has CDR1 MNHEY and CDR2 SMNVEV (reference sequence). CDR3 loop: CASPTTLGPRDRGPYEQYF. Written as DNA, the CDR3 is TGTGCCAGCCCTACGACGCTTGGGCCGCGGGACAGGGGCCCCTACGAGCAGTACTTC.

This clone was recorded a few times. This chain uses TRBV7-6 with TRBJ2-2; D is unresolved. The ends were cut back, 4 bases at V and 1 base at J, with 7 bases in the middle. CDR1 is SGHVS, CDR2 FNYEAQ, per germline. The CDR3 spans 14 residues. The CDR3 reads CASSSTLNTGELFF. CDR3 sequence (DNA): TGTGCCAGCAGCTCTACACTGAACACCGGGGAGCTGTTTTTT.